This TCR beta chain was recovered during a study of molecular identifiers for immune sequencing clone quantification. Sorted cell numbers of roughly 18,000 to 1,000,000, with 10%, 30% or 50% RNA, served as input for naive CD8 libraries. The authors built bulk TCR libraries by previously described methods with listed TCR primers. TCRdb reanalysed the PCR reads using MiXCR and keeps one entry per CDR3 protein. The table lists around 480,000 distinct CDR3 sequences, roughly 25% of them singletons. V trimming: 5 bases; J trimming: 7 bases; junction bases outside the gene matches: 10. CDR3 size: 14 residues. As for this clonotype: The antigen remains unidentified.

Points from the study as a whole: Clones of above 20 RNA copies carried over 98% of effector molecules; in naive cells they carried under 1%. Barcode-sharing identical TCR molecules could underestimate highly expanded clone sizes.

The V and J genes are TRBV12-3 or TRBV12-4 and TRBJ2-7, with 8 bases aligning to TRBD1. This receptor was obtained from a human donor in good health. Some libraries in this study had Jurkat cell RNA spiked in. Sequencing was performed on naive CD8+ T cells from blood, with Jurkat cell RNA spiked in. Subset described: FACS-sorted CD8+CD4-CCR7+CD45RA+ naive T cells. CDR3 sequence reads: CASSPGTGHLEQYF. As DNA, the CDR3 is TGTGCCAGCAGTCCGGGGACAGGTCACCTGGAGCAGTACTTC.